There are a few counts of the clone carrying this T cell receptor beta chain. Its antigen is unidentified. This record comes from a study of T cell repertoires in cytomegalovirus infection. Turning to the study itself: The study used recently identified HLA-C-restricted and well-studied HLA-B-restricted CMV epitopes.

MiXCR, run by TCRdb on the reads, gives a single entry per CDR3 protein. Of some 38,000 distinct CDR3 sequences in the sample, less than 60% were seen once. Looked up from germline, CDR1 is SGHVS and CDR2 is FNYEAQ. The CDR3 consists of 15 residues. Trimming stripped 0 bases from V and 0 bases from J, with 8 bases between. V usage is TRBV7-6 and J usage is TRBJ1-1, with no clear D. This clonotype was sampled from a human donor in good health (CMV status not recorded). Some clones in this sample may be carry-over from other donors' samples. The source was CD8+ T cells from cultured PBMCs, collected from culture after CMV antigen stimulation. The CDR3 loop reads CASSLAGVMNTEAFF. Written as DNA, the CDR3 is TGTGCCAGCAGCTTAGCTGGAGTGATGAACACTGAAGCTTTCTTT.